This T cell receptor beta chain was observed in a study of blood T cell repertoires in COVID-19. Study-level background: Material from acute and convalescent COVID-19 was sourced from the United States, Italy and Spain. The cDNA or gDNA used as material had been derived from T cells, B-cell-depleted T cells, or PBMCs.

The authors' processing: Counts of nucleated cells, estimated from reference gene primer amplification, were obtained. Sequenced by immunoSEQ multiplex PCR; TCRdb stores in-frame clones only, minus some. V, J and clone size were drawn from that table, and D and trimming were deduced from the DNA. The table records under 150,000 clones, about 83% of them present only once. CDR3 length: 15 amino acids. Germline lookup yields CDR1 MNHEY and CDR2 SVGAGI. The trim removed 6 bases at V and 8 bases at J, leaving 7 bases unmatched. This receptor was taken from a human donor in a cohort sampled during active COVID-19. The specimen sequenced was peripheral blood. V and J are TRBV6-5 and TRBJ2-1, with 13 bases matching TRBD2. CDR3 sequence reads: CASRPLAGGMDEQFF. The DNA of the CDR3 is TGTGCCAGCAGACCACTAGCGGGGGGGATGGATGAGCAGTTCTTC.